The rows below give T cell receptor beta chains drawn from one sample of a study of OX40 agonist ivuxolimab in advanced cancers. Only in-frame clones appear in the TCRdb table, and some are missing; sequencing was by immunoSEQ multiplex PCR. The table shows tens of thousands of clones, with roughly 87% occurring only once. The material sequenced was CD4+ or CD8+ T cells sorted from blood, taken in a trial of the OX40 agonist ivuxolimab. The receptor source for this set is an adult with an advanced solid tumor such as melanoma, head and neck, liver or kidney cancer. The CDR3 runs from the conserved cysteine through the conserved F or W. D genes are given only for firm matches. For some rows the clone size is stated as once, few or many, or as a class when expanded; others skip it.

d_call clone_size cdr3_length j_call v_call cdr3_aa cdr3_nt
TRBD2 - 16 TRBJ2-7 TRBV7-2 CASSFAGTSGEYEQYF TGTGCCAGCAGCTTCGCTGGGACTAGCGGGGAGTACGAGCAGTACTTC
TRBD1 - 15 TRBJ1-2 TRBV5-4 CASSLDRTGGDGYTF TGTGCCAGCAGCTTGGATAGGACAGGGGGCGATGGCTACACCTTC
- - 13 TRBJ1-2 TRBV15 CATSRGHDYGYTF TGTGCCACCAGCAGAGGCCACGACTATGGCTACACCTTC
- - 15 TRBJ2-1 TRBV14 CASTPQGGQYNEQFF TGTGCCAGCACCCCACAGGGCGGGCAATACAATGAGCAGTTCTTC
TRBD1 - 16 TRBJ2-1 TRBV9 CASSAGTDPSYNEQFF TGTGCCAGCAGCGCTGGGACAGATCCTTCCTACAATGAGCAGTTCTTC
TRBD1 - 15 TRBJ1-5 TRBV9 CASSVGGQGNQPQHF TGTGCCAGCAGCGTAGGTGGACAGGGCAATCAGCCCCAGCATTTT
TRBD1 - 15 TRBJ1-4 TRBV5-6 CASSLIDREREKLFF TGTGCCAGCAGCTTGATTGACAGGGAGCGGGAAAAACTGTTTTTT
- - 16 TRBJ1-1 TRBV7-9 CASSRTAAFVGTEAFF TGTGCCAGCAGCCGAACCGCCGCTTTTGTAGGTACTGAAGCTTTCTTT
- - 16 TRBJ2-2 TRBV19 CASSTAGTRRTGELFF TGTGCCAGTAGTACAGCCGGGACGAGGAGAACCGGGGAGCTGTTTTTT
- - 13 TRBJ2-5 TRBV6-1 CASTLSPRETQYF TGTGCCAGCACCTTATCCCCCAGAGAGACCCAGTACTTC
TRBD2 - 13 TRBJ2-5 TRBV5-6 CASSVTSGETQYF TGTGCCAGCAGCGTTACTAGCGGGGAGACCCAGTACTTC
- - 16 TRBJ2-5 TRBV5-4 CASSLEAGSFQETQYF TGTGCCAGCAGCTTGGAGGCGGGAAGTTTCCAAGAGACCCAGTACTTC
TRBD2 - 14 TRBJ2-1 TRBV9 CASSGPGLVSEQFF TGTGCCAGCAGCGGGCCGGGACTAGTGTCGGAGCAGTTCTTC
- - 11 TRBJ1-2 TRBV30 CAWTVNYGYTF TGTGCCTGGACAGTCAACTATGGCTACACCTTC
- once 12 TRBJ2-7 TRBV7-2 CASSFPGTEQYF TGTGCCAGCAGCTTCCCCGGGACCGAGCAGTACTTC
TRBD1 - 16 TRBJ2-3 TRBV9 CASSGWDRGGGDTQYF TGTGCCAGCAGCGGATGGGACAGGGGAGGTGGAGATACGCAGTATTTT
TRBD2 - 15 TRBJ2-7 TRBV5-1 CASSLVAGGSREQYF TGCGCCAGCAGCTTGGTGGCGGGAGGCTCTAGGGAGCAGTACTTC
- - 12 TRBJ1-4 TRBV4-2 CASSQDNGKLFF TGTGCCAGCAGCCAAGATAACGGAAAACTGTTTTTT
TRBD2 few 16 TRBJ2-7 TRBV7-2 CASSLAASGVLDEQYF TGTGCCAGCAGCTTAGCGGCTAGCGGGGTTCTGGACGAGCAGTACTTC
TRBD1 - 16 TRBJ1-1 TRBV5-4 CASSPGTEILNTEAFF TGTGCCAGCAGTCCCGGGACAGAGATTTTGAACACTGAAGCTTTCTTT
TRBD1 - 15 TRBJ1-6 TRBV7-3 CASSLEGARASPLHF TGTGCCAGCAGCTTGGAGGGGGCGAGAGCTTCACCCCTCCACTTT
- - 12 TRBJ2-2 TRBV7-7 CASSLNSGELFF TGTGCTAGCAGCCTTAATTCCGGGGAGCTGTTTTTT
- once 14 TRBJ1-2 TRBV19 CASSRDGSNYGYTF TGTGCCAGTAGTCGTGACGGATCGAACTATGGCTACACCTTC
TRBD2 few 16 TRBJ2-2 TRBV7-3 CASSLRLAGNTGELFF TGTGCCAGCAGCTTACGTCTAGCGGGAAACACCGGGGAGCTGTTTTTT
- - 14 TRBJ2-1 TRBV5-1 CASSLAGAFNEQFF TGCGCCAGCAGCTTGGCGGGGGCCTTTAATGAGCAGTTCTTC
TRBD1 - 17 TRBJ1-5 TRBV30 CAWSVGTGPAGNQPQHF TGTGCCTGGAGTGTCGGGACAGGTCCAGCGGGCAATCAGCCCCAGCATTTT
TRBD2 - 15 TRBJ2-2 TRBV19 CASRLAGVNTGELFF TGTGCCAGTAGGCTAGCGGGAGTCAACACCGGGGAGCTGTTTTTT
TRBD2 - 15 TRBJ2-7 TRBV28 CASSLSGGSSYEQYF TGTGCCAGCAGTTTATCGGGCGGGAGTTCCTACGAGCAGTACTTC
- - 14 TRBJ1-5 TRBV6-1 CASFQGLWNQPQHF TGTGCCAGTTTCCAGGGGCTTTGGAATCAGCCCCAGCATTTT
- - 15 TRBJ1-3 TRBV5-1 CASTYDAVSGNTIYF TGCGCCAGCACTTATGACGCAGTCTCTGGAAACACCATATATTTT
- few 13 TRBJ1-1 TRBV5-6 CASSLVQGTEAFF TGTGCCAGCAGCTTGGTACAAGGCACTGAAGCTTTCTTT
TRBD1 once 15 TRBJ2-7 TRBV7-2 CASSLVPGGSYEQYF TGTGCCAGCAGCTTAGTGCCAGGGGGTTCCTACGAGCAGTACTTC
- - 15 TRBJ2-5 TRBV6-1 CASSRDPIPQETQYF TGTGCCAGCAGTAGGGACCCCATTCCCCAAGAGACCCAGTACTTC
- - 15 TRBJ2-7 TRBV6-5 CASRADRSSSYEQYF TGTGCCAGCAGGGCAGATAGGTCCAGCTCCTACGAGCAGTACTTC
- - 15 TRBJ1-2 TRBV15 CATSRAQASDYGYTF TGTGCCACCAGCAGGGCACAGGCTTCTGACTATGGCTACACCTTC
TRBD1 - 13 TRBJ1-1 TRBV19 CASSSQGGTEAFF TGTGCCAGTAGTAGCCAGGGGGGAACTGAAGCTTTCTTT
- - 14 TRBJ2-3 TRBV11-1 CASSKGTYTDTQYF TGTGCCAGCAGCAAAGGGACTTACACAGATACGCAGTATTTT
TRBD1 - 17 TRBJ1-3 TRBV18 CASSPPNRGISGNTIYF TGTGCCAGCTCACCACCAAACAGGGGAATCTCTGGAAACACCATATATTTT
- - 17 TRBJ1-2 TRBV15 CATSRESAAATPRGYTF TGTGCCACCAGCAGAGAATCCGCGGCCGCTACTCCGAGGGGCTACACCTTC
TRBD1 - 15 TRBJ2-5 TRBV10-3 CAISPLTGGKETQYF TGTGCCATCAGTCCCCTCACAGGGGGAAAGGAGACCCAGTACTTC